This entry concerns a single TCR beta chain. The sample comes from a study of blood T cell repertoires in COVID-19. For the study at large: The origin of the acute and convalescent COVID-19 samples was the United States, Italy and Spain. The cDNA or gDNA used as material had been derived from T cells, B-cell-depleted T cells, or PBMCs.

V lost 8 bases to trimming and J lost 11 bases; unmatched junction nucleotides: 10. The CDR3 length is 11 residues. The germline V gene encodes CDR1 SQVTM and CDR2 ANQGSEA. As processed by the authors: How many nucleated cells were present was estimated from reference gene primer amplification. Some clones are missing from TCRdb's copy, which holds only in-frame ones; the method was immunoSEQ multiplex PCR. Clone size and V and J calls were adopted from that table, with D and trimming inferred from the DNA. The data show about 150,000 clones, with about 90% seen just once and about 0.55% held by the top ten.

The TCR was taken from a man in his fifties with acute or convalescent COVID-19. The chain joins TRBV29-1 to TRBJ2-3, with TRBD2 matching over 7 bases. Sequencing was carried out using peripheral blood. CDR3 protein: CSSYEAGLQYF. The CDR3, as DNA: TGCAGCTCCTATGAAGCGGGATTGCAGTATTTT.